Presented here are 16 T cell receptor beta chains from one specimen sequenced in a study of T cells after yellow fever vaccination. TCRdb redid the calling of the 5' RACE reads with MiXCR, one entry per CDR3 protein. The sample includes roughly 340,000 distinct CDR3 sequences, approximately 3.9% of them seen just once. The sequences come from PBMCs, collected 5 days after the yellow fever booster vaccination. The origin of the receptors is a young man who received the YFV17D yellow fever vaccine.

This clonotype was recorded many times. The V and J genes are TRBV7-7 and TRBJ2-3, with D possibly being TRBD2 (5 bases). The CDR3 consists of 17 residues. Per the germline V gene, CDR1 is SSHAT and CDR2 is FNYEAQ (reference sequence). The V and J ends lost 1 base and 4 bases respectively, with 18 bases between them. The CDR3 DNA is TGTGCCAGCAGCTTAGGGGCTTTAGGGAGCGGCGCAGATACGCAGTATTTT. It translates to CASSLGALGSGADTQYF.

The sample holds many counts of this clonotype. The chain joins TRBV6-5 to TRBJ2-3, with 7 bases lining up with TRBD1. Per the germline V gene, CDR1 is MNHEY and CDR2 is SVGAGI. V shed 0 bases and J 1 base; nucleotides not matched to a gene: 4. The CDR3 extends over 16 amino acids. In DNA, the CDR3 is TGTGCCAGCAGTTACTCGACAGGGAGTGGCACAGATACGCAGTATTTT. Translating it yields CASSYSTGSGTDTQYF.

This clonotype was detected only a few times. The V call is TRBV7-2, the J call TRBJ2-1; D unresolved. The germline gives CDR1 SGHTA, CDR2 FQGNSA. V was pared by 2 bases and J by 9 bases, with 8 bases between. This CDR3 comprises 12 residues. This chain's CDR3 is CASSLSVIEQFF. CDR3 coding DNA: TGTGCCAGCAGCTTATCGGTAATTGAGCAGTTCTTC.

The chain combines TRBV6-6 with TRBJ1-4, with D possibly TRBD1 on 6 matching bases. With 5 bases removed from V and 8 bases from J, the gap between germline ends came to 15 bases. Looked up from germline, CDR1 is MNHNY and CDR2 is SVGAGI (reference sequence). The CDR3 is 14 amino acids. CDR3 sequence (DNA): TGTGCCAGCAGTCACGGGGGGGGCCAAGAAAAACTGTTTTTT. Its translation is CASSHGGGQEKLFF.

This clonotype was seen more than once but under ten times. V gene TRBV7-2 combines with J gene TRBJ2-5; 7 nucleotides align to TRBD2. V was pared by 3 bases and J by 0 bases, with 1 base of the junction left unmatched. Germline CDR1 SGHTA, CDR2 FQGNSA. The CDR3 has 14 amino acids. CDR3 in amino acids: CASSFGTNQETQYF. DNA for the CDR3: TGTGCCAGCAGCTTCGGGACTAACCAAGAGACCCAGTACTTC.

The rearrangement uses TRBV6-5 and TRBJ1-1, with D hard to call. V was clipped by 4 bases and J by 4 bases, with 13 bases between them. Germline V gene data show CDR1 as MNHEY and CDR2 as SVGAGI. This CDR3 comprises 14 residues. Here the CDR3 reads CASSSEHGSTEAFF. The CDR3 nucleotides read TGTGCCAGCAGTTCCGAACATGGGAGCACTGAAGCTTTCTTT.

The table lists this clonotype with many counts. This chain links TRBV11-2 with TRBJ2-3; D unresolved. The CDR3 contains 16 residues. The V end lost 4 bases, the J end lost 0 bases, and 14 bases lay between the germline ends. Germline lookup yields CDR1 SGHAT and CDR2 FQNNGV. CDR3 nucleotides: TGTGCCAGCAGCTCCCAAGCTATTACTAGCACAGATACGCAGTATTTT. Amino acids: CASSSQAITSTDTQYF.

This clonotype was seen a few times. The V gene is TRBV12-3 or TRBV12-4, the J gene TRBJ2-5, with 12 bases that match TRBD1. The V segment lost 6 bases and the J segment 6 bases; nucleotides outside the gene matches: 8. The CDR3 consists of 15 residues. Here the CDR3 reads CASRNSGQGAKTQYF. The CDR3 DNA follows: TGTGCCAGCAGGAACTCGGGACAGGGGGCGAAGACCCAGTACTTC.

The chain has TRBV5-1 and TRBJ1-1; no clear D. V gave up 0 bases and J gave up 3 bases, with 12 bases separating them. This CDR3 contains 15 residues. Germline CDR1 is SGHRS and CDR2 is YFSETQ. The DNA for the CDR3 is TGCGCCAGCAGCTTGGTCCCGGGATGGTACACTGAAGCTTTCTTT. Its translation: CASSLVPGWYTEAFF.

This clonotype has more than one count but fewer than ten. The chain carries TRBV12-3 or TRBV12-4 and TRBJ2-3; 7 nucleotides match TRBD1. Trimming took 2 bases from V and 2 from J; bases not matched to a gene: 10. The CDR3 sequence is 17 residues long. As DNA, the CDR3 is TGTGCCAGCAGTTTACGCCGCAACACAGGGGTCACAGATACGCAGTATTTT. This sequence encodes CASSLRRNTGVTDTQYF.

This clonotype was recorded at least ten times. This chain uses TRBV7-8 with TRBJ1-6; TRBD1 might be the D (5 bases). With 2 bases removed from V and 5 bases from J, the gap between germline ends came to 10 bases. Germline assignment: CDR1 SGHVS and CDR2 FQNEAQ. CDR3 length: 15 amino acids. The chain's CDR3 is CASSLPQGNNSPLHF. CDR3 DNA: TGTGCCAGCAGCTTACCTCAGGGAAATAATTCACCCCTCCACTTT.

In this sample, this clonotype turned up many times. The CDR3 is CASSWGTGELFF. As DNA, the CDR3 is TGTGCCAGCAGCTGGGGGACCGGGGAGCTGTTTTTT. The chain couples TRBV5-8 to TRBJ2-2, with D perhaps matching TRBD1 or TRBD2 (5 bases each). V was shortened by 3 bases and J by 5 bases, with 5 bases between the two germline ends. The germline V gene has CDR1 SGHTS and CDR2 YDEGEE. This CDR3 region has 12 residues. The full variable domain, completed using reference TRBV5-8 and TRBJ2-2, is EAGVTQSPTHLIKTRGQQATLRCSPISGHTSVYWYQQALGLGLQFLLWYDEGEERNRGNFPPRFSGRQFPNYSSELNVNALELEDSALYLCASSWGTGELFFGEGSRLTVL.

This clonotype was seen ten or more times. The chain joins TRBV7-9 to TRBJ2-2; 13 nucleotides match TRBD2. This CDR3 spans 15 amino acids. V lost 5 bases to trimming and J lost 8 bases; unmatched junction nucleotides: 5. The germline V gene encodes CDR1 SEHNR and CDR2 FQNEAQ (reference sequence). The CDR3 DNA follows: TGTGCCAGCAGCCCGTGGACTAGCGGGGGAGGGGAGCTGTTTTTT. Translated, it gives CASSPWTSGGGELFF.

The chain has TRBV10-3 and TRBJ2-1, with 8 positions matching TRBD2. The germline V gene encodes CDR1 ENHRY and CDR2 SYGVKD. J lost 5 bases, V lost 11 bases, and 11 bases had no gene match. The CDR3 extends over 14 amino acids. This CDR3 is CAVQGGGPNNEQFF. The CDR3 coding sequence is TGTGCCGTGCAGGGCGGGGGGCCAAACAATGAGCAGTTCTTC.

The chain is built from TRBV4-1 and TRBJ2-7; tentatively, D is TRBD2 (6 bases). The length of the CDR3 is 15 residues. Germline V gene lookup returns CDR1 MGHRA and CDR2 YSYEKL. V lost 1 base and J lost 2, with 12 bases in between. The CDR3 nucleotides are TGCGCCAGCAGCCAAGGCTGGGACTTAACCTACGAGCAGTACTTC. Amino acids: CASSQGWDLTYEQYF.

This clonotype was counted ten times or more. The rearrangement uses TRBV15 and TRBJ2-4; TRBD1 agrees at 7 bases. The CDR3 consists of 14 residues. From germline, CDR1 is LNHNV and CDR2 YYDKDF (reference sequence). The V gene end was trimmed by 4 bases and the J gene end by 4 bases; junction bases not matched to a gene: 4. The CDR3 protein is CATSIPRGKNIQYF. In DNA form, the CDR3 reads TGTGCCACCAGCATCCCCAGGGGGAAAAACATTCAGTACTTC.